This TCR beta chain was identified in a study of cytomegalovirus exposure and HLA in healthy donors. As for this clone: Its antigen is as yet unknown.

General study results and limits: A classifier reportedly called cytomegalovirus status with high sensitivity and specificity. Researchers catalogued 160 or so TCR beta chains as cytomegalovirus-associated. In vitro work confirmed that a few CMV-associated chains recognize CMV antigens.

Assay used: immunoSEQ multiplex PCR; TCRdb lists only in-frame clones, some missing. In the table there are some 170,000 clones, around nine tenths of which are singletons. Germline CDR1 is SEHNR and CDR2 is FQNEAQ (reference sequence). The ends lost 5 bases at V and 0 bases at J; junction bases unmatched: 8. This CDR3 contains 18 residues. The rearrangement joins TRBV7-9 to TRBJ1-6, with 9 bases aligning to TRBD1. The source is a woman in her twenties or thirties in good health and CMV-seronegative. The sequencing sample was made of PBMCs. The CDR3 bases are TGTGCCAGCAGCCCAAGAATGACAGGGGGCTCCTATAATTCACCCCTCCACTTT. It yields the protein CASSPRMTGGSYNSPLHF.